The 25 T cell receptor beta chains in this list originate from one sample, sequenced in a study of T cell responses to AZD1222 COVID-19 vaccine. Profiled with immunoSEQ multiplex PCR; TCRdb holds only in-frame clones, not every one. Of under 150,000 clones in the sample, about nine tenths were seen once. The specimen comprised peripheral blood, sampled on day 0 of MenACWY control vaccination. The receptors derive from an adult in good health.

J is TRBJ2-7 and V is TRBV25-1; 8 bases map to TRBD1. V lost 1 base, J lost 3 bases, and 2 bases stayed unmatched. CDR3 length: 14 residues. Germline CDR1 MGHDK, CDR2 SYGVNS. The CDR3 protein is CASSESGTGYEQYF. The CDR3 DNA is TGTGCCAGCAGTGAATCCGGGACAGGCTACGAGCAGTACTTC.

V usage is TRBV21-1 and J usage is TRBJ2-2; the tabulated D call, TRBD2, remains unverified against the DNA. TRBV21-1 is designated a pseudogene. This CDR3 is 15 amino acids long. CDR3 sequence (DNA): TGTGCCAGCACTCCTAAGGAGACTATCGCCGGGGAGCTGTTTTTT. It yields the protein CASTPKETIAGELFF.

This chain joins TRBV28 and TRBJ2-1, with D possibly being TRBD1 (5 bases). CDR3 length: 14 residues. V was trimmed by 3 bases and J by 3 bases, leaving 9 bases between them. Germline V lookup: CDR1 MDHEN, CDR2 SYDVKM. The CDR3, as DNA: TGTGCCAGCAGTTTCGCAGGGATCTACAATGAGCAGTTCTTC. This translates into CASSFAGIYNEQFF.

There are a few counts of this clone. The V call is TRBV30, the J call TRBJ2-7, with D tentatively TRBD2 (6 bases). This CDR3 comprises 14 residues. Trimming took 3 bases from V and 0 from J, leaving 12 bases between them. Per the germline V gene, CDR1 is GTSNPN and CDR2 is SVGIG (reference sequence). CDR3 bases: TGTGCCTGGAGCTTGGGACTGGACTCCTACGAGCAGTACTTC. Its protein is CAWSLGLDSYEQYF.

The chain has TRBV19 and TRBJ1-5, with D perhaps matching TRBD1 (5 bases). This CDR3 is 16 amino acids long. V gave up 7 bases and J gave up 8 bases, with 24 bases separating them. In germline, CDR1 is LNHDA, CDR2 SQIVND (reference sequence). CDR3 loop: CASTSWGRQQRKPQHF. CDR3 coding DNA: TGTGCCAGTACCTCCTGGGGGAGACAGCAAAGGAAGCCCCAGCATTTT.

V and J are TRBV5-1 and TRBJ1-4; D is unclear. The CDR3 consists of 15 residues. Trimming pared 2 bases from V and 6 bases from J, leaving 14 bases between. The V gene's germline CDR1 is SGHRS and CDR2 YFSETQ. The CDR3 nucleotides are TGCGCCAGCAGCTTATTAGGCGGGTACGATGAAAAACTGTTTTTT. Translation: CASSLLGGYDEKLFF.

CDR3 protein: CAISDRGATGELFF. CDR3 nucleotides: TGTGCCATCAGTGACAGGGGTGCCACCGGGGAGCTGTTTTTT. The V and J genes are TRBV10-3 and TRBJ2-2; TRBD1 might be the D (6 bases). Trimming took 3 bases from V and 4 from J, leaving 9 bases between them. Per the germline V gene, CDR1 is ENHRY and CDR2 is SYGVKD. CDR3 size: 14 residues.

This chain links TRBV19 with TRBJ2-3; no clear D gene. Deletions cut 4 bases from V and 0 bases from J, with 8 bases between. Per the germline V gene, CDR1 is LNHDA and CDR2 is SQIVND (reference sequence). The CDR3 runs 14 residues. The CDR3 sequence: CASSKITSTDTQYF. In nucleotides, the CDR3 is TGTGCCAGTAGTAAAATAACAAGCACAGATACGCAGTATTTT.

The chain employs TRBV7-2 and TRBJ1-6; the D is unclear. The CDR3 has 15 amino acids. V lost 6 bases to trimming and J lost 10 bases, with 19 bases between them. Germline CDR1 SGHTA, CDR2 FQGNSA. CDR3 protein: CASSREANDGSPLHF. DNA for the CDR3: TGTGCCAGCAGTCGTGAAGCAAACGATGGGTCACCCCTCCACTTT.

V gene TRBV7-2 combines with J gene TRBJ2-7; TRBD1 matches at 8 bases. The V and J ends lost 6 bases and 5 bases, in that order; junction bases with no gene match: 9. Germline V gene sequence: CDR1 SGHTA, CDR2 FQGNSA. The CDR3 is 14 residues long. CDR3 region: CASRPGTGINEQYF. CDR3 nucleotides: TGTGCCAGCAGACCCGGGACAGGTATCAACGAGCAGTACTTC.

To note about this clone: The junction departs from germline at one end; a sequencing error may be responsible. The V call is TRBV29-1, the J call TRBJ1-3, with a possible D match to TRBD1 (6 bases). The CDR3 is 13 residues long. Germline V gives CDR1 SQVTM, CDR2 ANQGSEA. The CDR3 coding sequence is TGCAGCTTTGAGGGGGGACCCGGAAACACCATATATTTT. The encoded protein is CSFEGGPGNTIYF.

The V and J genes are TRBV12-3 or TRBV12-4 and TRBJ2-2, with D hard to call. V was shortened by 6 bases and J by 6 bases, with 11 bases between the two germline ends. CDR3 length: 13 amino acids. The CDR3 DNA reads TGTGCCAGCAGATACCCGAGGCCCGGGGAGCTGTTTTTT. This translates into CASRYPRPGELFF.

The chain employs TRBV11-3 and TRBJ2-1; 14 bases fit TRBD2. CDR1 is SGHNT, CDR2 YENEEA, per germline. The CDR3 loop spans 16 amino acids. J lost 8 bases, V lost 5 bases, and 8 bases had no gene match. The CDR3 here is CASSPGLAGVVDEQFF. In DNA form, the CDR3 reads TGTGCCAGCAGCCCGGGACTAGCGGGAGTAGTCGATGAGCAGTTCTTC.

The chain recombines TRBV6-1 with TRBJ1-2; D unclear. Per the germline V gene, CDR1 is MNHNS and CDR2 is SASEGT. The CDR3 covers 13 residues. V gave up 1 base and J gave up 6 bases, with 9 bases separating them. The CDR3 coding sequence is TGTGCCAGCAGTGAAGGGGCGGGAGATGGCTACACCTTC. Translating it yields CASSEGAGDGYTF.

This clone was picked up a small number of times. The chain couples TRBV19 to TRBJ1-2; 8 nucleotides agree with TRBD1. After removal of 3 bases from V and 6 bases from J, the junction contained 18 bases not matched to a gene. The V gene's germline CDR1 is LNHDA and CDR2 SQIVND (reference sequence). The CDR3 runs 18 residues. CDR3: CASSIGGDRSPFSHGYTF. CDR3 DNA sequence: TGTGCCAGTAGTATTGGGGGGGACAGGAGCCCCTTTTCCCATGGCTACACCTTC. Based on the CDR3 plus reference TRBV19 and TRBJ1-2, the full variable domain is DGGITQSPKYLFRKEGQNVTLSCEQNLNHDAMYWYRQDPGQGLRLIYYSQIVNDFQKGDIAEGYSVSREKKESFPLTVTSAQKNPTAFYLCASSIGGDRSPFSHGYTFGSGTRLTVV.

In this sample, this clone turned up a few times. V gene TRBV6-1 combines with J gene TRBJ1-6; D remains ambiguous. CDR1 and CDR2 from the germline V gene are MNHNS and SASEGT. V gave up 3 bases and J gave up 13 bases, with 16 bases separating them. The CDR3 runs to 14 residues. Here the CDR3 reads CASSDVVATDPLHF. Written as DNA, the CDR3 is TGTGCCAGCAGTGATGTAGTGGCAACCGACCCCCTCCACTTT.

This chain links TRBV7-9 with TRBJ1-1; possible D gene TRBD1, 6 bases. The CDR3 consists of 14 residues. V was cut by 1 base and J by 7 bases, with 13 bases left in between. In germline, CDR1 is SEHNR, CDR2 FQNEAQ (reference sequence). CDR3 sequence reads: CASSLDGGWDEAFF. The CDR3 bases are TGTGCCAGCAGCTTAGATGGGGGCTGGGATGAAGCTTTCTTT.

The chain links TRBV5-1 to TRBJ2-3, with D possibly being TRBD1 (5 bases). The CDR3 length is 14 residues. In germline, CDR1 is SGHRS, CDR2 YFSETQ. V gave up 0 bases and J gave up 4 bases, with 9 bases separating them. CDR3 protein: CASSLVRGADTQYF. CDR3 in DNA: TGCGCCAGCAGCTTGGTAAGGGGCGCAGATACGCAGTATTTT.

The chain links TRBV5-1 to TRBJ1-4; D is unclear. CDR1 and CDR2 (germline): SGHRS, YFSETQ. V lost 1 base to trimming and J lost 6 bases, with 13 bases between them. There are 15 residues in the CDR3. In nucleotides, the CDR3 is TGCGCCAGCAGCTTGAGAAGCCCCTCCGATGAAAAACTGTTTTTT. This encodes CASSLRSPSDEKLFF. Based on the CDR3 plus reference TRBV5-1 and TRBJ1-4, the full variable domain is KAGVTQTPRYLIKTRGQQVTLSCSPISGHRSVSWYQQTPGQGLQFLFEYFSETQRNKGNFPGRFSGRQFSNSRSEMNVSTLELGDSALYLCASSLRSPSDEKLFFGSGTQLSVL.

The V gene is TRBV5-1, the J gene TRBJ2-1; TRBD2 matches 9 bases. Trimming took 1 base from V and 7 from J; bases not matched to a gene: 6. The CDR3 is 15 residues long. Germline CDR1 reads SGHRS; CDR2 reads YFSETQ. Here the CDR3 reads CASSLRAGGNNEQFF. The CDR3 DNA reads as TGCGCCAGCAGCTTGCGAGCGGGAGGAAATAATGAGCAGTTCTTC.

This chain joins TRBV4-1 and TRBJ2-7; D remains ambiguous. This CDR3 has 13 residues. Trimming shortened V by 3 bases and J by 4 bases, and 10 bases separated the two germline ends. CDR1 MGHRA and CDR2 YSYEKL come from the germline V gene. CDR3 residues: CASSQGVFYEQYF. CDR3 in DNA: TGCGCCAGCAGCCAGGGTGTCTTTTACGAGCAGTACTTC.

CDR3 sequence: CASSPRTAHNEKLFF. The CDR3 DNA is TGTGCCAGCTCACCTCGGACAGCTCATAATGAAAAACTGTTTTTT. The gene calls are TRBV18 and TRBJ1-4; the D gene is possibly TRBD1 (6 bases). CDR3 length equals 15 residues. V dropped 3 bases and J dropped 4 bases, with 12 bases sitting between them. Germline values: CDR1 KGHSH, CDR2 LQKENI.

The chain carries TRBV7-6 and TRBJ2-3; perhaps TRBD2 as D (8 bases). This CDR3 is built from 18 residues. With 5 bases removed from V and 6 bases from J, the gap between germline ends came to 27 bases. Per germline, CDR1 SGHVS and CDR2 FNYEAQ. The CDR3 loop reads CASSIRTGLAGGFDTQYF. The CDR3 coding sequence is TGTGCCAGCAGCATCCGGACAGGCCTAGCGGGCGGATTTGATACGCAGTATTTT.

The gene calls are TRBV28 and TRBJ2-1; D unresolved. The V end was cut by 6 bases, the J end by 7 bases, with 7 bases between. The CDR3 consists of 11 residues. Per germline, CDR1 MDHEN and CDR2 SYDVKM. CDR3 DNA sequence: TGTGCCAGCAGCCCCTTGAATGAGCAGTTCTTC. Translation: CASSPLNEQFF.

This chain joins TRBV2 and TRBJ2-1, with D unclear. V lost 5 bases and J 8 bases, leaving 7 bases between the germline ends. Germline V lookup: CDR1 SNHLY, CDR2 FYNNEI. This CDR3 has 11 amino acids. CDR3 nucleotide sequence: TGTGCCAGCAGTCCGAGCGATGAGCAGTTCTTC. It codes for CASSPSDEQFF.